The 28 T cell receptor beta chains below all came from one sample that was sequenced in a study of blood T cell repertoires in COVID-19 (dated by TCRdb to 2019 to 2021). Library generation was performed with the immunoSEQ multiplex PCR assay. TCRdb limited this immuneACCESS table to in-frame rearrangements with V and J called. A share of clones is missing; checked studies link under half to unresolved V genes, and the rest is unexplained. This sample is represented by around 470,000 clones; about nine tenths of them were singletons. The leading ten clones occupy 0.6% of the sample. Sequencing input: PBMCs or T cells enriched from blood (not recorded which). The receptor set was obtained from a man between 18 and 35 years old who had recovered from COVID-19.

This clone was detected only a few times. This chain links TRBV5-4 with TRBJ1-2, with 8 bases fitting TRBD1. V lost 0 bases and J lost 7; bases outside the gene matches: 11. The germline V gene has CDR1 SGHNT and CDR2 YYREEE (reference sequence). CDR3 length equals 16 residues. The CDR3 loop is CASSLGAGAGQVGYTF. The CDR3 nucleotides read TGTGCCAGCAGCTTGGGTGCGGGAGCGGGACAGGTTGGCTACACCTTC.

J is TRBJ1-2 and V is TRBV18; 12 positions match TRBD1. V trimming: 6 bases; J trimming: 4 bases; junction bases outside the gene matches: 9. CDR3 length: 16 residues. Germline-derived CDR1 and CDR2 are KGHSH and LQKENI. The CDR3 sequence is CASSVSGTGGGYGYTF. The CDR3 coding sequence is TGTGCCAGCTCCGTTTCCGGGACAGGGGGCGGCTATGGCTACACCTTC.

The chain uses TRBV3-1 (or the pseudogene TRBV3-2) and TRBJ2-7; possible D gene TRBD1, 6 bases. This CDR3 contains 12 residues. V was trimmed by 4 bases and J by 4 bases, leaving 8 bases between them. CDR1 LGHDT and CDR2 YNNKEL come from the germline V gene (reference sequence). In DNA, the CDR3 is TGTGCCAGCAGCCGGGACATGTACGAGCAGTACTTC. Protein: CASSRDMYEQYF.

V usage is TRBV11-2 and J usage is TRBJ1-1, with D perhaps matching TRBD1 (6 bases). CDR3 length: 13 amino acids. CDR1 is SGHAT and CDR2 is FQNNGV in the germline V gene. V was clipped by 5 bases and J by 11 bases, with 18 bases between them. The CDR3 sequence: CASSKIQGSPAFF. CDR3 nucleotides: TGTGCCAGCAGCAAGATACAGGGTTCTCCGGCTTTCTTT. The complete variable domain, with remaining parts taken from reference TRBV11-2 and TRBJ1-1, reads EAGVAQSPRYKIIEKRQSVAFWCNPISGHATLYWYQQILGQGPKLLIQFQNNGVVDDSQLPKDRFSAERLKGVDSTLKIQPAKLEDSAVYLCASSKIQGSPAFFGQGTRLTVV.

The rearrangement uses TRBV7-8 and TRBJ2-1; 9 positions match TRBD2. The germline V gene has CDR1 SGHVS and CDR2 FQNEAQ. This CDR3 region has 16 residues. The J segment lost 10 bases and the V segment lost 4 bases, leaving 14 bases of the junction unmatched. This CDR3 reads CASSSSAGGRAVEQFF. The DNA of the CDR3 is TGTGCCAGCAGCTCCTCTGCGGGCGGGAGGGCCGTAGAGCAGTTCTTC.

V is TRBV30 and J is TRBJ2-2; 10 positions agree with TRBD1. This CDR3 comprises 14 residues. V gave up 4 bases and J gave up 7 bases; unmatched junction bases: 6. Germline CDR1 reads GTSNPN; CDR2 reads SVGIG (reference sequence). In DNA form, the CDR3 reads TGTGCCTGGAAACCCGGGACAGGGGTCGGGGAGCTGTTTTTT. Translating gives CAWKPGTGVGELFF.

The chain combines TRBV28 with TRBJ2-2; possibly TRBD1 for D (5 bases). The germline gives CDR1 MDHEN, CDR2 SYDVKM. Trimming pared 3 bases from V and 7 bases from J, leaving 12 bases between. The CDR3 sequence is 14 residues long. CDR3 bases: TGTGCCAGCAGTTTGGGCAGGGTATTCGGGGAGCTGTTTTTT. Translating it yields CASSLGRVFGELFF. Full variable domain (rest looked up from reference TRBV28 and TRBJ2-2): DVKVTQSSRYLVKRTGEKVFLECVQDMDHENMFWYRQDPGLGLRLIYFSYDVKMKEKGDIPEGYSVSREKKERFSLILESASTNQTSMYLCASSLGRVFGELFFGEGSRLTVL.

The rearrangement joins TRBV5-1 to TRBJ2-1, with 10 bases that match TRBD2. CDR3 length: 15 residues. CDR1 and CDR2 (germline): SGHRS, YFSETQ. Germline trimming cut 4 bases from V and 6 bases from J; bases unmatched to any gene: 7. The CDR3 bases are TGCGCCAGCAGCCCTCAGCGGGGGGGCATCAATGAGCAGTTCTTC. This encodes CASSPQRGGINEQFF.

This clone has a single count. CDR3 in DNA: TGTGCCAGCACCAAAGACGGACTAGTATACAATGAGCAGTTCTTC. The encoded protein is CASTKDGLVYNEQFF. The chain combines TRBV2 with TRBJ2-1; 7 bases are shared with TRBD2. Germline assignment: CDR1 SNHLY and CDR2 FYNNEI. V lost 7 bases and J lost 4; bases outside the gene matches: 10. The CDR3 loop spans 15 amino acids.

The CDR3 region has the DNA TGTGCCAGCAGTGTTGACAGGGGGGTTGAAGCTTTCTTT. Residues: CASSVDRGVEAFF. J is TRBJ1-1 and V is TRBV12-3 or TRBV12-4; 9 nucleotides match TRBD1. The CDR3 covers 13 residues. V shed 5 bases, J shed 7 bases, and the junction held 5 bases outside the gene matches.

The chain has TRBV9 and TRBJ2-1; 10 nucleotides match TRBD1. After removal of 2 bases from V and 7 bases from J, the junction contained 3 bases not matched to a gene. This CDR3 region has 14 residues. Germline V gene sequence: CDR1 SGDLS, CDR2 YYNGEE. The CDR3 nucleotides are TGTGCCAGCAGCGTTAGGACAGGGGGGAATGAGCAGTTCTTC. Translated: CASSVRTGGNEQFF.

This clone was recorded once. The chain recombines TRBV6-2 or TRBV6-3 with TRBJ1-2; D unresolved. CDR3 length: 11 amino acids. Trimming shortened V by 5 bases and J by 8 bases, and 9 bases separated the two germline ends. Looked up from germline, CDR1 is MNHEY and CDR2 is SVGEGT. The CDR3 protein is CASSNGGGYTF. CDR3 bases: TGTGCCAGCAGTAATGGAGGGGGCTACACCTTC.

The CDR3 bases are TGTGCCAGCAGCCTTTACAGGGGAACAGGGGCCACTGAAGCTTTCTTT. Its translation: CASSLYRGTGATEAFF. The chain employs TRBV14 and TRBJ1-1; TRBD1 matches 7 bases. Germline loops: CDR1 SGHDN, CDR2 FVKESK. This CDR3 spans 16 amino acids. The junction had 12 bases not matched to a gene; V was cut back by 4 bases and J by 4 bases.

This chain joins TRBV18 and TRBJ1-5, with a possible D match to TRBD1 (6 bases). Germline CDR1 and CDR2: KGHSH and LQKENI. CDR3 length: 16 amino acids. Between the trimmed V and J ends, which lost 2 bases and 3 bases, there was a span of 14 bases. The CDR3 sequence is CASSPETGRLNQPQHF. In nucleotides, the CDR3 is TGTGCCAGCTCACCAGAGACAGGACGCCTCAATCAGCCCCAGCATTTT.

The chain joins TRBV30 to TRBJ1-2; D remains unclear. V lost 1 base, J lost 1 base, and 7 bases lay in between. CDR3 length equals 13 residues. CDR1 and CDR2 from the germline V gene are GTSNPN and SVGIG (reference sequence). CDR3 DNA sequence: TGTGCCTGGAGTGGGGGAGGTAACTATGGCTACACCTTC. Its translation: CAWSGGGNYGYTF.

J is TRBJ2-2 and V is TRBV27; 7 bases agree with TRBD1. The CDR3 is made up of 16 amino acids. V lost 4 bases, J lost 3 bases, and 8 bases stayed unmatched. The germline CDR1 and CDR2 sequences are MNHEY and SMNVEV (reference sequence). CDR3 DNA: TGTGCCAGCAGTTCGACAGGGACGGTCTACACCGGGGAGCTGTTTTTT. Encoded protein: CASSSTGTVYTGELFF.

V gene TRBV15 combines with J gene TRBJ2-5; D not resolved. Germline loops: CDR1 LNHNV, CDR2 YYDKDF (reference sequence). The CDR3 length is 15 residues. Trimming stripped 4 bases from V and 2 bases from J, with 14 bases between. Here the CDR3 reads CATSMARQLQETQYF. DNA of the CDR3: TGTGCCACCAGCATGGCGCGGCAGTTACAAGAGACCCAGTACTTC.

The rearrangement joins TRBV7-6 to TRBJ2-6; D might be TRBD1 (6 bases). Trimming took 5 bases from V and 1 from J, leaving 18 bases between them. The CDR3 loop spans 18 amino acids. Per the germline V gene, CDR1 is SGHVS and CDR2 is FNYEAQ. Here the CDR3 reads CASSPTDRPFSGANVLTF. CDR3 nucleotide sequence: TGTGCCAGCAGCCCAACCGACAGGCCGTTTTCTGGGGCCAACGTCCTGACTTTC.

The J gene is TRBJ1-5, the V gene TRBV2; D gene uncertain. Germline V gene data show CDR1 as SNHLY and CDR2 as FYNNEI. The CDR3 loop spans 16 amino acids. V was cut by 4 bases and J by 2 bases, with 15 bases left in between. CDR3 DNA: TGTGCCAGCAGTGGTCCGGGGTCTCTCCGCAATCAGCCCCAGCATTTT. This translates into CASSGPGSLRNQPQHF. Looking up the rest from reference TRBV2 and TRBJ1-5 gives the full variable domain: EPEVTQTPSHQVTQMGQEVILRCVPISNHLYFYWYRQILGQKVEFLVSFYNNEISEKSEIFDDQFSVERPDGSNFTLKIRSTKLEDSAMYFCASSGPGSLRNQPQHFGDGTRLSIL.

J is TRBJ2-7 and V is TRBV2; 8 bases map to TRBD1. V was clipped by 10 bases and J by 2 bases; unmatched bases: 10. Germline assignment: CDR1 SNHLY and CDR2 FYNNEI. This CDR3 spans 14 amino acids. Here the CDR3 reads CATTVGQVPYEQYF. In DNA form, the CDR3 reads TGTGCCACAACCGTGGGACAGGTCCCCTACGAGCAGTACTTC.

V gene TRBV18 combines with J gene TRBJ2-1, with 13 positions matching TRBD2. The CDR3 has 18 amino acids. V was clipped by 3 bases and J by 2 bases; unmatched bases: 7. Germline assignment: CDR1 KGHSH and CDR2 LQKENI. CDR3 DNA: TGTGCCAGCTCACCTCGGCGGACTAGCGGGAGCGCCTACAATGAGCAGTTCTTC. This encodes CASSPRRTSGSAYNEQFF.

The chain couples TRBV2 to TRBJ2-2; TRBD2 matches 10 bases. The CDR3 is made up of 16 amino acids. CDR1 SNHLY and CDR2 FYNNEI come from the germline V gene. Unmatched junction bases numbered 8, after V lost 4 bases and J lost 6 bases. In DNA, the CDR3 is TGTGCCAGCAGTGGGAGCGGGGGGGCCTCATCCGGGGAGCTGTTTTTT. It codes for CASSGSGGASSGELFF.

CDR3 nucleotides: TGTGCCAGCAGCGACCGGGGGATGACCGAGCAGTACTTC. Its translation: CASSDRGMTEQYF. The V and J genes are TRBV5-6 and TRBJ2-7, with D possibly matching TRBD2 (6 bases). CDR3 length: 13 residues. V gave up 4 bases and J gave up 6 bases, with 14 bases separating them. From germline, CDR1 is SGHDT and CDR2 YYEEEE. Filled out from reference TRBV5-6 and TRBJ2-7, the complete variable domain reads DAGVTQSPTHLIKTRGQQVTLRCSPKSGHDTVSWYQQALGQGPQFIFQYYEEEERQRGNFPDRFSGHQFPNYSSELNVNALLLGDSALYLCASSDRGMTEQYFGPGTRLTVT.

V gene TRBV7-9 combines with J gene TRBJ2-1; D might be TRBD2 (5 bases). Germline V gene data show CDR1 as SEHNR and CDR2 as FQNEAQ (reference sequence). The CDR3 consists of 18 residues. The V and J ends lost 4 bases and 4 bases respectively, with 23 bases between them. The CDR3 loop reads CASSSGPSRTQRYNEQFF. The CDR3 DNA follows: TGTGCCAGCAGCTCAGGACCATCAAGGACTCAGCGTTACAATGAGCAGTTCTTC.

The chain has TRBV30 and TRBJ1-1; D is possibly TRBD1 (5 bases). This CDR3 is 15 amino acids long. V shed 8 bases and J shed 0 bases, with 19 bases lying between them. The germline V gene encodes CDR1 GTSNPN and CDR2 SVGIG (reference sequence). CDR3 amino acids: CAQTGGLLMNTEAFF. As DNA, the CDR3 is TGTGCCCAAACGGGGGGACTTCTCATGAACACTGAAGCTTTCTTT.

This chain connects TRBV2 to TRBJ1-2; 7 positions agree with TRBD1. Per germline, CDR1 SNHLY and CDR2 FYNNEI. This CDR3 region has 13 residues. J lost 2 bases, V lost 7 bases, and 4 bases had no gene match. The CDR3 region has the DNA TGTGCCAGCAATGAGGGACAGAACTATGGCTACACCTTC. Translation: CASNEGQNYGYTF. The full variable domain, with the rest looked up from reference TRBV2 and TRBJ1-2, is EPEVTQTPSHQVTQMGQEVILRCVPISNHLYFYWYRQILGQKVEFLVSFYNNEISEKSEIFDDQFSVERPDGSNFTLKIRSTKLEDSAMYFCASNEGQNYGYTFGSGTRLTVV.

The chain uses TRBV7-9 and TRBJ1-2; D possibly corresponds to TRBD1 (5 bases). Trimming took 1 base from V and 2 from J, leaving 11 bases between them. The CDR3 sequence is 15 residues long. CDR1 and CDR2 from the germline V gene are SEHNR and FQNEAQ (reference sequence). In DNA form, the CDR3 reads TGTGCCAGCAGCTTAGTTGGACACCCGAACTATGGCTACACCTTC. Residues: CASSLVGHPNYGYTF. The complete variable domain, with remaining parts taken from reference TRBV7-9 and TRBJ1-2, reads DTGVSQNPRHKITKRGQNVTFRCDPISEHNRLYWYRQTLGQGPEFLTYFQNEAQLEKSRLLSDRFSAERPKGSFSTLEIQRTEQGDSAMYLCASSLVGHPNYGYTFGSGTRLTVV.

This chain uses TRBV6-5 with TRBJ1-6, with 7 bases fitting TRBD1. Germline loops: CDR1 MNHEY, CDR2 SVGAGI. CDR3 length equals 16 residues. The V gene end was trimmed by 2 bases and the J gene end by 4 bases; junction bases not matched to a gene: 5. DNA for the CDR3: TGTGCCAGCAGTTACCCAGACAGGGAGTATAATTCACCCCTCCACTTT. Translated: CASSYPDREYNSPLHF.